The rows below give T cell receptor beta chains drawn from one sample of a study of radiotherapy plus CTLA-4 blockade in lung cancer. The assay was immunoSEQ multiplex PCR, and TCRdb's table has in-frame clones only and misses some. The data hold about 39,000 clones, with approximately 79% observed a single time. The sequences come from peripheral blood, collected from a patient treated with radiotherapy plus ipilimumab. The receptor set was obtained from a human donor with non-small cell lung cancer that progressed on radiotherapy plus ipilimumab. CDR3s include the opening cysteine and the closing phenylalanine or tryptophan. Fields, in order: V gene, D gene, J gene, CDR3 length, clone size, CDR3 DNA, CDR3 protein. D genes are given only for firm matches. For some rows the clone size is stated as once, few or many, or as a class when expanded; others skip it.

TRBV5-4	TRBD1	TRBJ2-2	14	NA	TGTGCCAGCAGCTTCGGACAGGGGCCCGGGGAGCTGTTTTTT	CASSFGQGPGELFF
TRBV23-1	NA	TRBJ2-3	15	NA	TGCGCCAGCAGTCAATCGGCCCTCCGGGCAGATACGCAGTATTTT	CASSQSALRADTQYF
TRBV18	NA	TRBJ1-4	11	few	TGTGCCAGCTCTGGAGATGAAAAACTGTTTTTT	CASSGDEKLFF
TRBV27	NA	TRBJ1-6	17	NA	TGTGCCAGCAGTATGACACCCCCACAAATTGGAAATTCACCCCTCCACTTT	CASSMTPPQIGNSPLHF
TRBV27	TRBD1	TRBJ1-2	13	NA	TGTGCCAGCAGTATGGGGACAGCGTATGGCTACACCTTC	CASSMGTAYGYTF
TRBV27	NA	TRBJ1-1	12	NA	TGTGCCAGCAGTTCCCCCCAGGGGGAAGCTTTCTTT	CASSSPQGEAFF
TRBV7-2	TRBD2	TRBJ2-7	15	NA	TGTGCCAGCAGCTACCGAGCGGGGGGAGTATCCGAGCAGTACTTC	CASSYRAGGVSEQYF
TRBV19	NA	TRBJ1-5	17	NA	TGTGCCAGTAGACCCAATCAGGGTGGGAATAGCAATCAGCCCCAGCATTTT	CASRPNQGGNSNQPQHF
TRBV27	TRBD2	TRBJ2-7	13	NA	TGTGCCAGCAGTCGGCGGGGGGGGAACGAGCAGTACTTC	CASSRRGGNEQYF
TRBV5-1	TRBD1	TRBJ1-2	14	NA	TGCGCCAGCAGCCGAGCGGACAGGGTAGGAGGCTACACCTTC	CASSRADRVGGYTF
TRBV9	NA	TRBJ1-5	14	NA	TGTGCCAGCAGCTGGGGGACAAGCAATCAGCCCCAGCATTTT	CASSWGTSNQPQHF
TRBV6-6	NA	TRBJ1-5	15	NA	TGTGCCAGCAGTTACGGGTCCAGACGGGATCAGCCCCAGCATTTT	CASSYGSRRDQPQHF
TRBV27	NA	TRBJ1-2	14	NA	TGTGCCAGCAGTCCACGGACAGCCCGATCCGGCTACACCTTC	CASSPRTARSGYTF
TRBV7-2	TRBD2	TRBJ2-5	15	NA	TGTGCCAGCAGCTTGGCGACGGGGGGGAGAGAGACCCAGTACTTC	CASSLATGGRETQYF
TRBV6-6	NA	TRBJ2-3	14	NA	TGTGCCAGCAGCTTCGACCGTGGCACAGATATGCAGTATTTT	CASSFDRGTDMQYF
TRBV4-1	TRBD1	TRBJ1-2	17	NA	TGCGCCAGCAGCCAAGGCCCACAGGGGAAAGCCTACTATGGCTACACCTTC	CASSQGPQGKAYYGYTF
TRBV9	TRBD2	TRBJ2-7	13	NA	TGTGCCAGCAGCCCGAGCGGGGGGAATGAGCAGTACTTC	CASSPSGGNEQYF
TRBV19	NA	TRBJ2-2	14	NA	TGTGCCAGCGGGGGAAATTCGAACACCGGGGAGCTGTTTTTT	CASGGNSNTGELFF
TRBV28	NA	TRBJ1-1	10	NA	TGTGCCATCGGACGGGGTGAAGCTTTCTTT	CAIGRGEAFF
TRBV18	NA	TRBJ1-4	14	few	TGTGCCAGCTCACCAACAAGCGGAAATGAAAAACTGTTTTTT	CASSPTSGNEKLFF
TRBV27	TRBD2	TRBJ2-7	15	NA	TGTGCCAGCAGTTCTACACGACTAGCGAGCTACGAGCAGTACTTC	CASSSTRLASYEQYF
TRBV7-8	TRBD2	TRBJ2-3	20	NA	TGTGCCAGCAGCTTAGATTGGGTCTTGGTTCAGGGACTAGTGCCAGATACGCAGTATTTT	CASSLDWVLVQGLVPDTQYF
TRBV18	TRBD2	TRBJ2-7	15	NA	TGTGCCAGCTCACCAGTGACCGGGACTAGCCGCGAGCAGTACTTC	CASSPVTGTSREQYF
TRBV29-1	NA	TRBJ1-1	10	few	TGCAGCGTCCTAGACAGGGAAGCTTTCTTT	CSVLDREAFF
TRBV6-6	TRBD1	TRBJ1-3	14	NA	TGTGCCAGCAGTACTTGGACAGGGGGAAACACCATATATTTT	CASSTWTGGNTIYF
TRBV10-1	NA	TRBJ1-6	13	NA	TGCGCCAGCAGTGAATCGGGTCTCTCACCCCTCCACTTT	CASSESGLSPLHF
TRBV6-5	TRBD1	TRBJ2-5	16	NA	TGTGCCAGCAGTTACGGACAGGGGGCAGTCCAAGAGACCCAGTACTTC	CASSYGQGAVQETQYF
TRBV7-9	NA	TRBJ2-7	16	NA	TGTGCCAGCAGCTTACAAATGACAGGCCCCTCGGTCGAGCAGTACTTC	CASSLQMTGPSVEQYF
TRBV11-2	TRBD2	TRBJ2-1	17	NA	TGTGCCAGCACCCCGTCGGGGCTAGCGGGCCTAGGGAATGAGCAGTTCTTC	CASTPSGLAGLGNEQFF
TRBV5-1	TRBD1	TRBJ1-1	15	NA	TGCGCCAGCAGCTTGGGTACAGGGGGTCTCACTGAAGCTTTCTTT	CASSLGTGGLTEAFF
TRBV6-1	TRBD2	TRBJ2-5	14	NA	TGTGCCAGCGACCAGCGCGGGGGCCAAGAGACCCAGTACTTC	CASDQRGGQETQYF
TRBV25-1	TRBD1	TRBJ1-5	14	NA	TGTGCCAGCAGTGATACAGGGGTACGGCAGCCCCAGCATTTT	CASSDTGVRQPQHF
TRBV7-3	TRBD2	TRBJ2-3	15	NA	TGTGCCAGCAGCCCAGCGGGACCTGCCACAGATACGCAGTATTTT	CASSPAGPATDTQYF
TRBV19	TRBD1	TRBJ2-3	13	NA	TGTGCCAGTACTTGGACAGGGTCAGATACGCAGTATTTT	CASTWTGSDTQYF
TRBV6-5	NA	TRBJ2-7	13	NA	TGTGCCAGCAGTGCCCAGGGGCACTACGAGCAGTACTTC	CASSAQGHYEQYF
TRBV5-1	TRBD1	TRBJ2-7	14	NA	TGCGCCAGCAGCTTACAACAGGGGGCAGAAGAGCAGTACTTC	CASSLQQGAEEQYF
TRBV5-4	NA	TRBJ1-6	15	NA	TGTGCCAGCAGCGCCCATCAGGGGCCGAATTCACCCCTCCACTTT	CASSAHQGPNSPLHF
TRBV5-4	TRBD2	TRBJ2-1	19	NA	TGTGCCAGCATCAGGTCAACTAGCGGGGGGCGGAGCTCCTACAATGAGCAGTTCTTC	CASIRSTSGGRSSYNEQFF
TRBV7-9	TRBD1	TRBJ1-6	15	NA	TGTGCCAGCAGCCGAGAGACAGGGTATAATTCACCCCTCCACTTT	CASSRETGYNSPLHF
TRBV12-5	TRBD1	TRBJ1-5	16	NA	TGTGCTAGTGGTTTGACACCGACAGGGCCTTATCAGCCCCAGCATTTT	CASGLTPTGPYQPQHF
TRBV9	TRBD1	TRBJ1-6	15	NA	TGTGCCAGCAGCGCCCGGACAGGGGGACATTCACCCCTCCACTTT	CASSARTGGHSPLHF
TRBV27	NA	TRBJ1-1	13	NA	TGTGCCAGCAGGACACCAACAGAGACTGAAGCTTTCTTT	CASRTPTETEAFF
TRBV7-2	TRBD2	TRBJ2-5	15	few	TGTGCCAGCAGCTCGGGACTAGCCTACCAAGAGACCCAGTACTTC	CASSSGLAYQETQYF
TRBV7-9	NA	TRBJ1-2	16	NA	TGTGCCAGCAGCTCCCGTACACCCATACCTTTGGATGGCTACACCTTC	CASSSRTPIPLDGYTF
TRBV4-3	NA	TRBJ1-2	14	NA	TGCGCCAGCAGCCAGGCAGGGGATCAAGGTGGCTACACCTTC	CASSQAGDQGGYTF
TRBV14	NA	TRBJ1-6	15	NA	TGTGCCAGCAGCCCAGCGGGACTCCTAAATTCACCCCTCCACTTT	CASSPAGLLNSPLHF
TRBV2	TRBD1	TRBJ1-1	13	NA	TGTGCCAGCGGTGACAGGGTTGGCACTGAAGCTTTCTTT	CASGDRVGTEAFF
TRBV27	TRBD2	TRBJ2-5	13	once	TGTGCCAGCAGCCCGGGGGGGCGGGAGACCCAGTACTTC	CASSPGGRETQYF